The 10 T cell receptor beta chains below were found in one sample sequenced in a study of blood T cell repertoires in COVID-19. Measured with immunoSEQ multiplex PCR; TCRdb has only the in-frame clones, and not every one. Among some 250,000 clones, roughly 86% were seen once, and the ten largest hold just over 3%. Sequenced input: peripheral blood. These receptors came from a woman in her 30s who had recovered from COVID-19.

CDR3 loop: CASTLGDRAYYGYTF. In DNA form, the CDR3 reads TGTGCCAGCACCCTTGGGGACAGGGCGTACTATGGCTACACCTTC. The chain has TRBV5-6 and TRBJ1-2; the match to TRBD1 covers 9 bases. CDR1 is SGHDT, CDR2 YYEEEE, per germline. This CDR3 spans 15 amino acids. Trimming cost V 6 bases and J 3 bases; bases outside gene matches: 9.

The CDR3 sequence is CASSVGTSFYEQYF. For the CDR3, the DNA is TGTGCCAGCAGCGTAGGTACAAGTTTTTACGAGCAGTACTTC. The J gene is TRBJ2-7, the V gene TRBV9, with D hard to call. The V end was cut by 0 bases, the J end by 4 bases, with 11 bases between. CDR3 length: 14 residues. Germline values: CDR1 SGDLS, CDR2 YYNGEE.

The chain joins TRBV4-1 to TRBJ1-1, with a possible D match to TRBD1 (5 bases). Trimming took 5 bases from V and 1 from J, leaving 14 bases between them. CDR1 and CDR2 from the germline V gene are MGHRA and YSYEKL. This CDR3 region has 15 residues. For the CDR3, the DNA is TGCGCCAGCAGCGATAAAGGGGATCGGAACACTGAAGCTTTCTTT. Its protein is CASSDKGDRNTEAFF.

This chain links TRBV3-1 (or the pseudogene TRBV3-2) with TRBJ1-6; 8 nucleotides align to TRBD1. The CDR3 is made up of 15 amino acids. Germline assignment: CDR1 LGHDT and CDR2 YNNKEL (reference sequence). J lost 5 bases, V lost 6 bases, and 6 bases had no gene match. The CDR3 reads CASRPGGWDNSPLHF. CDR3 DNA sequence: TGTGCCAGCAGGCCAGGGGGCTGGGATAATTCACCCCTCCACTTT.

The V gene is TRBV11-1, the J gene TRBJ2-2, with 7 bases identical to TRBD1. The V gene's germline CDR1 is SGHAT and CDR2 FQDESV (reference sequence). The CDR3 length is 16 residues. The V gene end was trimmed by 5 bases and the J gene end by 1 base; junction bases not matched to a gene: 7. CDR3 coding DNA: TGTGCCAGCAGCGAAGGACAGGTGGTGAACACCGGGGAGCTGTTTTTT. This translates into CASSEGQVVNTGELFF.

The V call is TRBV6-2 or TRBV6-3, the J call TRBJ2-7; 7 bases align to TRBD1. CDR3 length equals 17 residues. With 6 bases clipped from V and 7 bases from J, the junction kept 21 bases outside the gene matches. Germline loops: CDR1 MNHEY, CDR2 SVGEGT. The chain's CDR3 is CASSYIMPGTAFSEQYF. CDR3 nucleotide sequence: TGTGCCAGCAGCTATATTATGCCCGGGACAGCCTTTTCGGAGCAGTACTTC.

This clone was counted a single time. The chain recombines TRBV7-2 with TRBJ2-4, with D perhaps matching TRBD2 (6 bases). The V gene's germline CDR1 is SGHTA and CDR2 FQGNSA. The CDR3 length is 17 residues. V dropped 0 bases and J dropped 3 bases, with 15 bases sitting between them. CDR3 DNA sequence: TGTGCCAGCAGCTTAGCCAGCTTGGGGGGTCTCAAAAACATTCAGTACTTC. Translating gives CASSLASLGGLKNIQYF.

The rearrangement joins TRBV5-4 to TRBJ1-4; 8 bases are a match to TRBD1. This CDR3 is built from 16 residues. The V and J ends lost 0 bases and 5 bases, in that order; junction bases with no gene match: 6. The germline V gene encodes CDR1 SGHNT and CDR2 YYREEE (reference sequence). Here the CDR3 reads CASSLDQGAQNEKLFF. The CDR3 DNA reads TGTGCCAGCAGCTTGGATCAGGGGGCTCAAAATGAAAAACTGTTTTTT.

The chain has TRBV7-2 and TRBJ2-1; 8 nucleotides agree with TRBD1. Germline values: CDR1 SGHTA, CDR2 FQGNSA. The CDR3 is 15 residues long. Germline trimming cut 2 bases from V and 2 bases from J; bases unmatched to any gene: 2. The CDR3 DNA sequence: TGTGCCAGCAGCTTACCGGGACAGGCCTACAATGAGCAGTTCTTC. Translation: CASSLPGQAYNEQFF.

The chain links TRBV2 to TRBJ2-7; perhaps TRBD2 as D (6 bases). Germline V gene lookup returns CDR1 SNHLY and CDR2 FYNNEI. The CDR3 contains 13 residues. Trimming stripped 4 bases from V and 5 bases from J, with 12 bases between. CDR3 in amino acids: CASSGRREDEQYF. Here the CDR3 DNA reads TGTGCCAGCAGTGGTCGCAGGGAGGACGAGCAGTACTTC.